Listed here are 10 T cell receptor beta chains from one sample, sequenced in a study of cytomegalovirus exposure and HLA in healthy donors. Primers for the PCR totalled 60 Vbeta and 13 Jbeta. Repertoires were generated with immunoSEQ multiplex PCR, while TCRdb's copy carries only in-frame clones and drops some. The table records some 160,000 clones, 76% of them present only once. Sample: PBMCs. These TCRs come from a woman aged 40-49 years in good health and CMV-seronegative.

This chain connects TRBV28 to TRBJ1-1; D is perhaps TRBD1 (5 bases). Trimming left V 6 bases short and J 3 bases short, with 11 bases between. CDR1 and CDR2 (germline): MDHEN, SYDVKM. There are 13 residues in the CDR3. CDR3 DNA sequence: TGTGCCAGCAGGAGCCAGGGATACACTGAAGCTTTCTTT. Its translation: CASRSQGYTEAFF.

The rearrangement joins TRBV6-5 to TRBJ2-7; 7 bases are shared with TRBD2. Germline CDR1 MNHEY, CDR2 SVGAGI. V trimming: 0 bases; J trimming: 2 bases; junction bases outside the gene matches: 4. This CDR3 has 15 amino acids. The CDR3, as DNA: TGTGCCAGCAGTTACTCTCGGGGAGGGGCCTACGAGCAGTACTTC. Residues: CASSYSRGGAYEQYF.

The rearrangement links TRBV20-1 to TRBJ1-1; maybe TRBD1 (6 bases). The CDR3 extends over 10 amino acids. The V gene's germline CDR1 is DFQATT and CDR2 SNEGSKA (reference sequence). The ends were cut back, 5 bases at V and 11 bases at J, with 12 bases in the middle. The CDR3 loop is CSAWTAGAFF. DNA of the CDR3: TGCAGTGCTTGGACAGCGGGGGCTTTCTTT.

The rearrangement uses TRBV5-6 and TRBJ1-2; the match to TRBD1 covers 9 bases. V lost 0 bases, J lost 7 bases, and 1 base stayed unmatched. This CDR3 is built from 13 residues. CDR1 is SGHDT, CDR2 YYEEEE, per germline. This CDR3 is CASSLDRGLGYTF. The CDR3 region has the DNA TGTGCCAGCAGCTTGGACAGGGGGCTTGGCTACACCTTC.

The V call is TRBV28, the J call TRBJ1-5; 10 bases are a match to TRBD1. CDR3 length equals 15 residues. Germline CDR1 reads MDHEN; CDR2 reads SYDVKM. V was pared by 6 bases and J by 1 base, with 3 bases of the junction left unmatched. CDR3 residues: CASRWTGGSNQPQHF. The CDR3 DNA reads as TGTGCCAGCAGGTGGACAGGGGGAAGCAATCAGCCCCAGCATTTT.

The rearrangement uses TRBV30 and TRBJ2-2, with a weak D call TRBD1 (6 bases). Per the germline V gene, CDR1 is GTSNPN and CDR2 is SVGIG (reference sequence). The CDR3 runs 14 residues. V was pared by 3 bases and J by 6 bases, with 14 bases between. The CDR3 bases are TGTGCCTGGAGGGGCGTCGGGACACCCGGGGAGCTGTTTTTT. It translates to CAWRGVGTPGELFF.

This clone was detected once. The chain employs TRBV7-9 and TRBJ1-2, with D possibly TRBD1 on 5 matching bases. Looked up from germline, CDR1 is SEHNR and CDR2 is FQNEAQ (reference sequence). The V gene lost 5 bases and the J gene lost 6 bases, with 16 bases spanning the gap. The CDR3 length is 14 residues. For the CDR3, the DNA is TGTGCCAGCAGCCCAAGCGGGGGAATTCATGGCTACACCTTC. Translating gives CASSPSGGIHGYTF. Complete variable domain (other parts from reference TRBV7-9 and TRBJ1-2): DTGVSQNPRHKITKRGQNVTFRCDPISEHNRLYWYRQTLGQGPEFLTYFQNEAQLEKSRLLSDRFSAERPKGSFSTLEIQRTEQGDSAMYLCASSPSGGIHGYTFGSGTRLTVV.

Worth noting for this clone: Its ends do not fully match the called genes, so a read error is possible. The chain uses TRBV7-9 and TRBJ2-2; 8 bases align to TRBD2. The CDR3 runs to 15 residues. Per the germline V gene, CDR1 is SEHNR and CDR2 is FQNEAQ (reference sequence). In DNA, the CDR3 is TGTTCCAGCAGCTTAAGCGGGAGAGTCACCGGGGAGCTGTTTTTT. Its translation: CSSSLSGRVTGELFF.

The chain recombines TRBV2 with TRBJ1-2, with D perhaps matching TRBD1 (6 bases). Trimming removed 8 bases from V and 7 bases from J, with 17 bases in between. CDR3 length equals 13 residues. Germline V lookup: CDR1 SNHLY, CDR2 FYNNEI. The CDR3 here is CASGAATGPGYTF. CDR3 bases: TGTGCCAGCGGCGCCGCGACAGGCCCTGGCTACACCTTC.

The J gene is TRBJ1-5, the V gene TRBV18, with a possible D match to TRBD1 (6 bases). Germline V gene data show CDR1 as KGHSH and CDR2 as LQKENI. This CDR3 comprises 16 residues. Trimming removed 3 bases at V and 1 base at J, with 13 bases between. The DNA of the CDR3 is TGTGCCAGCTCACCTCCAGGGACACGCAGCAATCAGCCCCAGCATTTT. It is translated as CASSPPGTRSNQPQHF. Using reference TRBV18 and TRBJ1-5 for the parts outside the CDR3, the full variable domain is NAGVMQNPRHLVRRRGQEARLRCSPMKGHSHVYWYRQLPEEGLKFMVYLQKENIIDESGMPKERFSAEFPKEGPSILRIQQVVRGDSAAYFCASSPPGTRSNQPQHFGDGTRLSIL.